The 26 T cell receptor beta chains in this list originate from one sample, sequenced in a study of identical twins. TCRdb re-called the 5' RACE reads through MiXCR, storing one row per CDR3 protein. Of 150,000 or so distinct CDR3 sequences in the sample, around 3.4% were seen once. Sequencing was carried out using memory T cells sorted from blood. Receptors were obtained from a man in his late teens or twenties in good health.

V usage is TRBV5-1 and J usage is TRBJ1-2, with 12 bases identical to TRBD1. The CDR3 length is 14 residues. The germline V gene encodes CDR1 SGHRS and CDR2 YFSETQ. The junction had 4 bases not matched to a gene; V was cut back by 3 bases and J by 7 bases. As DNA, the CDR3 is TGCGCCAGCAGCTCCGGGACAGGGGGCATTGGCTACACCTTC. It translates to CASSSGTGGIGYTF.

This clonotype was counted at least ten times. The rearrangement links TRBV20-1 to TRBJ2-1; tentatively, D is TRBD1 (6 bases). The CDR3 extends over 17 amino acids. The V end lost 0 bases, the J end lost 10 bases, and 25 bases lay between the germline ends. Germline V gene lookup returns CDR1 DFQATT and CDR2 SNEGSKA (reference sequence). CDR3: CSARDPGQAGAPWEQFF. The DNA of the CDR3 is TGCAGTGCTAGAGATCCCGGCCAGGCAGGGGCCCCCTGGGAGCAGTTCTTC.

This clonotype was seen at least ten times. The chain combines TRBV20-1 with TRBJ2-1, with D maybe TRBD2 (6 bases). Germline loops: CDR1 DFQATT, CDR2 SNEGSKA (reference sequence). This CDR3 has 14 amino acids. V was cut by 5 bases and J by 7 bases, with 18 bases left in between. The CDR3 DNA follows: TGCAGTGCTCGCACTCCGGGACTGACAAATGAGCAGTTCTTC. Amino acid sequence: CSARTPGLTNEQFF.

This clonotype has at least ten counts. CDR3 DNA sequence: TGTGCCAGCAGCTTAGCGTCGCGGATACGTGCTGAAGCTTTCTTT. This encodes CASSLASRIRAEAFF. This chain connects TRBV7-2 to TRBJ1-1; D not resolved. The CDR3 loop spans 15 amino acids. Germline lookup yields CDR1 SGHTA and CDR2 FQGNSA. V was shortened by 0 bases and J by 6 bases, with 14 bases between the two germline ends. Using reference TRBV7-2 and TRBJ1-1 for the parts outside the CDR3, the full variable domain is GAGVSQSPSNKVTEKGKDVELRCDPISGHTALYWYRQSLGQGLEFLIYFQGNSAPDKSGLPSDRFSAERTGGSVSTLTIQRTQQEDSAVYLCASSLASRIRAEAFFGQGTRLTVV.

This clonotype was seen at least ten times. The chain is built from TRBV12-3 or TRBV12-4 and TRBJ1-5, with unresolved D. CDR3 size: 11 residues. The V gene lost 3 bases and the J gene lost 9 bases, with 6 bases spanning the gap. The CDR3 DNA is TGTGCCAGCAGTTTGTCCGCGCCCCAGCATTTT. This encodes CASSLSAPQHF.

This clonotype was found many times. The CDR3 reads CASSRTGAGEKLFF. The CDR3 DNA follows: TGCGCCAGCAGCCGGACAGGGGCGGGGGAAAAACTGTTTTTT. This chain connects TRBV5-1 to TRBJ1-4; 9 nucleotides match TRBD1. V shed 4 bases and J 8 bases; nucleotides not matched to a gene: 6. CDR1 is SGHRS, CDR2 YFSETQ, per germline. This CDR3 is built from 14 residues.

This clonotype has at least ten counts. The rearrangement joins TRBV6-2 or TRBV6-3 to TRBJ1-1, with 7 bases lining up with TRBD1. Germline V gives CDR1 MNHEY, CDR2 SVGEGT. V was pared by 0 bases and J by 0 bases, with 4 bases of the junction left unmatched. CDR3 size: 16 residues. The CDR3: CASSYSTGLMNTEAFF. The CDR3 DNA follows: TGTGCCAGCAGTTACTCGACAGGGCTCATGAACACTGAAGCTTTCTTT.

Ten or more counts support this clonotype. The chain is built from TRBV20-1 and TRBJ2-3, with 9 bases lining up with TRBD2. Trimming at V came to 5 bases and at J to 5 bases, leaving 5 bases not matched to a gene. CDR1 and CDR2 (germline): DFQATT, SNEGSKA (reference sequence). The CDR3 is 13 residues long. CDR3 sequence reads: CSAPSGVGDTQYF. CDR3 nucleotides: TGCAGTGCTCCTAGCGGGGTTGGAGATACGCAGTATTTT.

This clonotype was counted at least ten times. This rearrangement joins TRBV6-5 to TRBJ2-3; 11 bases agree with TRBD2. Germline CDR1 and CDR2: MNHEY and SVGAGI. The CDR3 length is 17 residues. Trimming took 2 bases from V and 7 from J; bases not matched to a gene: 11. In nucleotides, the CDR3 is TGTGCCAGCAGTTACCAGAGGACTAGCGGGCGTCAACATACGCAGTATTTT. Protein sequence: CASSYQRTSGRQHTQYF.

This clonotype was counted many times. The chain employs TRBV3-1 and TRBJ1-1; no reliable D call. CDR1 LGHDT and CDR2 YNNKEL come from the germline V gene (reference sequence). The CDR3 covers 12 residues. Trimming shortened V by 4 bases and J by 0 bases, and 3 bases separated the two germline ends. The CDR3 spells CASSRMNTEAFF. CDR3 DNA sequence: TGTGCCAGCAGCCGGATGAACACTGAAGCTTTCTTT.

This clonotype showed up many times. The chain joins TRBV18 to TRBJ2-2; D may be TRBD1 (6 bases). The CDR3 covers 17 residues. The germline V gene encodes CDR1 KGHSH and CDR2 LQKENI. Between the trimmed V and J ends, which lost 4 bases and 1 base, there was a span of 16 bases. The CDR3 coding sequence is TGTGCCAGCTCACTAAACCAGGGGACACTGAACACCGGGGAGCTGTTTTTT. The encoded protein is CASSLNQGTLNTGELFF.

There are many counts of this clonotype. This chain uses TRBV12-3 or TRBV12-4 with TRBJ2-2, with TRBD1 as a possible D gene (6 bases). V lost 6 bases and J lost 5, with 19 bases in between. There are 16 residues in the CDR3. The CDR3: CASRLIDRRRTGELFF. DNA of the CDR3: TGTGCCAGCAGGCTTATAGACAGGAGAAGGACCGGGGAGCTGTTTTTT.

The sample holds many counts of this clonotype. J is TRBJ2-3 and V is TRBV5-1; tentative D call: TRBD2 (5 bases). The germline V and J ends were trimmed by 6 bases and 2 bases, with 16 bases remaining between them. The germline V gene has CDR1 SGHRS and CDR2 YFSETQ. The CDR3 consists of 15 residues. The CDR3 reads CASTFTSRVTDTQYF. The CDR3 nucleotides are TGCGCCAGCACCTTTACTTCGAGGGTCACAGATACGCAGTATTTT.

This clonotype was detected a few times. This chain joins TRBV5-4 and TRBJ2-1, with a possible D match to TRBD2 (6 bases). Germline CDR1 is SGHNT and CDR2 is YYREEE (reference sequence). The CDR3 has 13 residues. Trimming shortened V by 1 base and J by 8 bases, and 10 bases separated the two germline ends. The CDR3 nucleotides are TGTGCCAGCAGCTTGAGGGGCGGGGATGAGCAGTTCTTC. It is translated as CASSLRGGDEQFF.

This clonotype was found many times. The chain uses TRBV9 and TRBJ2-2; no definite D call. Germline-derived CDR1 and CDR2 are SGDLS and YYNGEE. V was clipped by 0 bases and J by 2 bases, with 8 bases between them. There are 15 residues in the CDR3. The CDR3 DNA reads TGTGCCAGCAGCGTAGTTCAGACTAACACCGGGGAGCTGTTTTTT. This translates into CASSVVQTNTGELFF.

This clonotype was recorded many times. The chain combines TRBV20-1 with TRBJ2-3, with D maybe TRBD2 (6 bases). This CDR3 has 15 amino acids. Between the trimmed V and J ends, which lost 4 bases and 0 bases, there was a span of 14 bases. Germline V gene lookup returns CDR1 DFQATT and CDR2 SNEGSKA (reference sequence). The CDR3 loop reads CSATALGLSTDTQYF. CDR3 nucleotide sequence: TGCAGTGCTACGGCTCTGGGACTTAGCACAGATACGCAGTATTTT.

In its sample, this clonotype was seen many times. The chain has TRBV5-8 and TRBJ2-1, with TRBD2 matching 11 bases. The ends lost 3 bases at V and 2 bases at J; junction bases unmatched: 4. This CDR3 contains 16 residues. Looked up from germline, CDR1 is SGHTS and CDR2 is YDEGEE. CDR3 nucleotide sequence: TGTGCCAGCAGCTCTTTTAGCGGGAGGGCCTACAATGAGCAGTTCTTC. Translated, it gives CASSSFSGRAYNEQFF.

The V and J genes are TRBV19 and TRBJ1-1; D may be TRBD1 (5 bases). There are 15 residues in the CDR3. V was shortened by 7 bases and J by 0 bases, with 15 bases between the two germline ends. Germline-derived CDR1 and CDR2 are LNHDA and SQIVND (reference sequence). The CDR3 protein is CASTRGGNMNTEAFF. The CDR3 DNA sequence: TGTGCCAGTACCCGGGGCGGAAACATGAACACTGAAGCTTTCTTT.

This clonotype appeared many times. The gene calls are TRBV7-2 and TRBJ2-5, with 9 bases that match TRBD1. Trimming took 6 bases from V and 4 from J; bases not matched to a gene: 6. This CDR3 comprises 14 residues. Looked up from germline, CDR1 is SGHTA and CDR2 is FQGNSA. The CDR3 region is CASRSTGGAETQYF. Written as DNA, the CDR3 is TGTGCCAGCAGATCCACAGGGGGCGCAGAGACCCAGTACTTC.

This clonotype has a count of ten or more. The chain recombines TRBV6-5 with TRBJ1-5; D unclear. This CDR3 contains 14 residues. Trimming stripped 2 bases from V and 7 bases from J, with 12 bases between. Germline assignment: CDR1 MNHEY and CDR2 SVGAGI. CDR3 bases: TGTGCCAGCAGTTACGGTGGGGTGAGCCAGCCCCAGCATTTT. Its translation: CASSYGGVSQPQHF.

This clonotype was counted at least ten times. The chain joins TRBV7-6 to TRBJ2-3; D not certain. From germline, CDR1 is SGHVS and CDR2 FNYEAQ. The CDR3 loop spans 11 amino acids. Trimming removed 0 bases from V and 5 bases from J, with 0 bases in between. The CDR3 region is CASSLADTQYF. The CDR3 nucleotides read TGTGCCAGCAGCTTAGCAGATACGCAGTATTTT.

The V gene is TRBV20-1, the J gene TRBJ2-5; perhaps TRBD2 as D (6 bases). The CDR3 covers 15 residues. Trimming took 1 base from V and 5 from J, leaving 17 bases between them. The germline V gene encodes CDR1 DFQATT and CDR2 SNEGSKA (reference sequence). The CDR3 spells CSARGASVGRETQYF. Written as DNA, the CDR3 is TGCAGTGCTAGAGGGGCTAGCGTTGGTAGGGAGACCCAGTACTTC.

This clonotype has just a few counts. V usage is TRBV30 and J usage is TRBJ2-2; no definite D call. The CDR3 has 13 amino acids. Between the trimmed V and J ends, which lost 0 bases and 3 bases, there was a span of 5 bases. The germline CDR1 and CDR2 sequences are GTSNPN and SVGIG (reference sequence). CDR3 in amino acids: CAWSVGYTGELFF. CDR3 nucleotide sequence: TGTGCCTGGAGTGTGGGGTACACCGGGGAGCTGTTTTTT.

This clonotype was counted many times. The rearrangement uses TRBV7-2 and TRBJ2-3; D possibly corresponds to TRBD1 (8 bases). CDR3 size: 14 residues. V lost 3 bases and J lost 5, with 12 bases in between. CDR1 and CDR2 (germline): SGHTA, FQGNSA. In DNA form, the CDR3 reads TGTGCCAGCAGCTTTACAGGGGGGGGAGATACGCAGTATTTT. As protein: CASSFTGGGDTQYF.

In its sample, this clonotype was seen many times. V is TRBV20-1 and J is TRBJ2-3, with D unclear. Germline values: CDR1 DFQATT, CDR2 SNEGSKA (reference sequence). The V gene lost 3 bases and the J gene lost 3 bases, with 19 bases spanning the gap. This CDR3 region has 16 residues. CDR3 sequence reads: CSARATGLFGTDTQYF. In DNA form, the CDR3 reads TGCAGTGCTAGGGCGACGGGTTTATTTGGTACAGATACGCAGTATTTT.

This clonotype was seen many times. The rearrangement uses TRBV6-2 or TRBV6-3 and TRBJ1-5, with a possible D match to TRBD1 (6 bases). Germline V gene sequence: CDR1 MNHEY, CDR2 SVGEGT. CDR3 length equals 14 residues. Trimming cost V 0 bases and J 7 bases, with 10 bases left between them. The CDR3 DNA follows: TGTGCCAGCAGTTACTCGGGGGCAGGACAGCCCCAGCATTTT. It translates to CASSYSGAGQPQHF.